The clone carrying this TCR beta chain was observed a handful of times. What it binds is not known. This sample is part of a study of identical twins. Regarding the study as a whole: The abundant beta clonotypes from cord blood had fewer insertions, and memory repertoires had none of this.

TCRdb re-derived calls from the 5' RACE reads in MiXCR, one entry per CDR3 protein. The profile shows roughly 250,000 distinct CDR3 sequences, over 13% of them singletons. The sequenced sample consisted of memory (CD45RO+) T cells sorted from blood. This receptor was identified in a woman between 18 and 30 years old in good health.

As DNA, the CDR3 is TGTGCCAGCAGCCACCGCTTTAGCGATGAGCAGTTCTTC. This encodes CASSHRFSDEQFF. The chain uses TRBV3-1 and TRBJ2-1, with D maybe TRBD2 (5 bases). Trimming removed 3 bases at V and 8 bases at J, with 11 bases between. The CDR3 runs to 13 residues. The germline V gene encodes CDR1 LGHDT and CDR2 YNNKEL (reference sequence).